The clone carrying this T cell receptor (beta chain) has only a few counts. The target antigen is unknown. This entry is derived from a study of response to subunit inactivated influenza vaccine. Trimming removed 4 bases from V and 7 bases from J, with 11 bases in between. The CDR3 covers 12 residues. Germline values: CDR1 SGHDN, CDR2 FVKESK. A single record per CDR3 protein comes from TCRdb applying MiXCR to the RT-PCR reads. The data show roughly 650,000 distinct CDR3 sequences, 14% seen once. Study conclusions and caveats: Authors suggested each seasonal flu vaccination may recruit only limited numbers of new T cells.

V usage is TRBV14 and J usage is TRBJ2-7, with D hard to call. The sample consisted of PBMCs from blood, taken about 14 days before vaccination. The clonotype comes from a man aged 45-65 years who received an inactivated influenza vaccine. The CDR3 protein is CASSRLLREQYF. The CDR3 bases are TGTGCCAGCAGCCGGCTGTTGAGGGAGCAGTACTTC. Full variable domain (rest looked up from reference TRBV14 and TRBJ2-7): EAGVTQFPSHSVIEKGQTVTLRCDPISGHDNLYWYRRVMGKEIKFLLHFVKESKQDESGMPNNRFLAERTGGTYSTLKVQPAELEDSGVYFCASSRLLREQYFGPGTRLTVT.